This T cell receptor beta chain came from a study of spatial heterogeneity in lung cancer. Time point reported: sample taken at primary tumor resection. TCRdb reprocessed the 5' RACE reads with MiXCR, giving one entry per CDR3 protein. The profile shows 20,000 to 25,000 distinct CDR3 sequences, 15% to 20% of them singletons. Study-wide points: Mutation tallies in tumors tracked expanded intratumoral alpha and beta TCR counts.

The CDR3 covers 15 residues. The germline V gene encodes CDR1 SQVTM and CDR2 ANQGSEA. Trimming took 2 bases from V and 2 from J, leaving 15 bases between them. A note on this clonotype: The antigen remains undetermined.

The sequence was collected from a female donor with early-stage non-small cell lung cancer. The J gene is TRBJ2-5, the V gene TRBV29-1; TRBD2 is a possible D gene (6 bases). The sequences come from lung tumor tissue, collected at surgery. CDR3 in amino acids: CSVENSGRPQETQYF. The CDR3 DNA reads TGCAGCGTTGAAAACAGCGGGCGGCCTCAAGAGACCCAGTACTTC.